The 17 T cell receptor beta chains presented below share a single source sample, sequenced in a study of CD8+CD57+ T cells in acquired aplastic anemia (dated by TCRdb to 2017 to 2018). Sequencer: Illumina HiSeq 2000. Genomic DNA served as template for TCR beta VDJ combination and CDR3 sequence profiling. Through fastp at Q25 and MiXCR, TCRdb rebuilt clones from the public reads, retaining in-frame beta chains. For every CDR3 protein sequence, its rows merge into one entry that carries the most common genes and DNA. This sample has 170,000 or so distinct CDR3 sequences in its table, and less than 65% of those were observed once. The ten largest make up under 55% of the sample. Flow cytometry had shown CD8+CD57+ cell expansion in the patients selected for sequencing. Sequencing was performed on sorted CD4+, CD8+, or CD8+CD57+ T cells (not recorded which) from PBMCs. Every receptor here comes from a human donor with aplastic anemia.

This chain connects TRBV7-3 to TRBJ1-6; weak D call: TRBD1 (6 bases). V was clipped by 11 bases and J by 7 bases, with 21 bases between them. CDR3 length equals 15 residues. Per germline, CDR1 SGHTA and CDR2 FQGTGA. The CDR3 sequence: CAERGENRANSPLHF. CDR3 in DNA: TGTGCCGAGAGGGGGGAAAACAGGGCGAATTCACCCCTCCACTTT.

The chain employs TRBV20-1 and TRBJ2-7, with 10 nucleotides matching TRBD1. Germline-derived CDR1 and CDR2 are DFQATT and SNEGSKA (reference sequence). The CDR3 length is 17 residues. Germline trimming cut 8 bases from V and 9 bases from J; bases unmatched to any gene: 25. Here the CDR3 DNA reads TGCAGTCCTGAACTGCTCGGTTCTCGGACAGGGGGAACCGGGCAGTACTTC. It translates to CSPELLGSRTGGTGQYF.

This clonotype was counted a single time. The chain links TRBV9 to TRBJ2-1; 10 bases are shared with TRBD1. The germline CDR1 and CDR2 sequences are SGDLS and YYNGEE. The CDR3 has 13 residues. After removal of 2 bases from V and 10 bases from J, the junction contained 3 bases not matched to a gene. Here the CDR3 DNA reads TGTGCCAGCAGCGTGGGACAGGGGCGGGAGCAGTTCTTC. It translates to CASSVGQGREQFF.

In regard to this clonotype: One end of the junction fails to match germline, which may point to a read error. The V call is TRBV2, the J call TRBJ1-2; D is possibly TRBD1 (5 bases). Germline V gene sequence: CDR1 SNHLY, CDR2 FYNNEI. This CDR3 contains 10 residues. The CDR3 coding sequence is TGCGCCAGCAGGGCGTATGGCTACACCTTC. This sequence encodes CASRAYGYTF.

This clonotype was counted ten times or more. CDR3 residues: CASSGALRDLAKNIQYF. The DNA of the CDR3 is TGTGCCAGCAGTGGGGCCCTAAGGGATTTAGCCAAAAACATTCAGTACTTC. J is TRBJ2-4 and V is TRBV2, with D unresolved. Trimming pared 4 bases from V and 0 bases from J, leaving 16 bases between. This CDR3 spans 17 amino acids. Looked up from germline, CDR1 is SNHLY and CDR2 is FYNNEI.

A word on this clonotype: The junction and the germline gene differ at one end; a read error may be behind it. The rearrangement uses TRBV7-9 and TRBJ2-7, with 7 bases identical to TRBD1. CDR1 and CDR2 from the germline V gene are SEHNR and FQNEAQ (reference sequence). This CDR3 is built from 14 residues. The CDR3, as DNA: TGTGCCAGCAGTCCCGACAGGGAGATCTACAAGCAGTACTTC. Residues: CASSPDREIYKQYF.

The genes are TRBV2 and TRBJ2-3; the D gene is possibly TRBD2 (5 bases). Germline-derived CDR1 and CDR2 are SNHLY and FYNNEI. The CDR3 covers 13 residues. Trimming pared 7 bases from V and 2 bases from J, leaving 10 bases between. Written as DNA, the CDR3 is TGTGCCAGCATGGAGGTATCCACAGATACGCAGTATTTT. It is translated as CASMEVSTDTQYF.

About this clonotype: The junction shows a germline mismatch at one end, possibly a read error. This chain connects TRBV10-3 to TRBJ2-1, with D maybe TRBD1 (6 bases). The CDR3 consists of 17 residues. Per the germline V gene, CDR1 is ENHRY and CDR2 is SYGVKD. CDR3: CASSYSGHQGSYNEQFF. The CDR3, as DNA: TGTGCCAGCAGTTACTCGGGACACCAGGGCTCCTACAATGAGCAGTTCTTC.

V gene TRBV6-5 combines with J gene TRBJ1-2; D is ambiguous. The CDR3 is made up of 13 amino acids. V gave up 7 bases and J gave up 4 bases, with 13 bases separating them. Germline CDR1 reads MNHEY; CDR2 reads SVGAGI. DNA for the CDR3: TGTGCCAGCACGGCGTCCGGGATCTATGGCTACACCTTC. Its protein is CASTASGIYGYTF.

The chain carries TRBV19 and TRBJ2-7; the D gene is possibly TRBD1 (6 bases). The CDR3 sequence is 14 residues long. The germline V gene encodes CDR1 LNHDA and CDR2 SQIVND (reference sequence). With 8 bases removed from V and 6 bases from J, the gap between germline ends came to 20 bases. The CDR3 coding sequence is TGTGCCAGTTGTGTCGAACAGGGAGTCTCCGAGCAGTACTTC. Its translation: CASCVEQGVSEQYF.

This clonotype was observed once. J is TRBJ2-3 and V is TRBV25-1; TRBD1 matches at 12 bases. The germline gives CDR1 MGHDK, CDR2 SYGVNS. V was pared by 8 bases and J by 2 bases, with 5 bases of the junction left unmatched. This CDR3 comprises 15 residues. The CDR3 bases are TGTGCCAGCCACGGGACAGGGGGCTACACAGATACGCAGTATTTT. Protein: CASHGTGGYTDTQYF.

This chain connects TRBV2 to TRBJ2-2; no clear D. The CDR3 spans 15 residues. CDR1 is SNHLY, CDR2 FYNNEI, per germline. The germline V and J ends were trimmed by 1 base and 2 bases, with 8 bases remaining between them. The CDR3 nucleotides read TGTGCCAGCAGTGAAGAGGTGAAAAACACCGGGGAGCTGTTTTTT. This sequence encodes CASSEEVKNTGELFF.

The chain employs TRBV20-1 and TRBJ2-7, with TRBD1 identical over 8 bases. The V segment lost 6 bases and the J segment 3 bases; nucleotides outside the gene matches: 4. The length of the CDR3 is 12 residues. The V gene's germline CDR1 is DFQATT and CDR2 SNEGSKA (reference sequence). The CDR3 DNA is TGCAGTGCGCAAGGACAGGGCTACGAGCAGTACTTC. This translates into CSAQGQGYEQYF.

This clonotype was counted between two and nine times. This rearrangement joins TRBV2 to TRBJ1-2; 9 bases map to TRBD1. This CDR3 has 12 amino acids. Per germline, CDR1 SNHLY and CDR2 FYNNEI. V gave up 5 bases and J gave up 6 bases; unmatched junction bases: 1. CDR3 in DNA: TGTGCCAGCAGTCGGACAGGGGATGGCTACACCTTC. Translated, it gives CASSRTGDGYTF. The full variable domain, rest sourced from reference TRBV2 and TRBJ1-2, is EPEVTQTPSHQVTQMGQEVILRCVPISNHLYFYWYRQILGQKVEFLVSFYNNEISEKSEIFDDQFSVERPDGSNFTLKIRSTKLEDSAMYFCASSRTGDGYTFGSGTRLTVV.

This clonotype was seen a handful of times. This chain connects TRBV20-1 to TRBJ2-7; 7 bases match TRBD2. Germline assignment: CDR1 DFQATT and CDR2 SNEGSKA (reference sequence). This CDR3 comprises 13 residues. Germline trimming cut 5 bases from V and 3 bases from J; bases unmatched to any gene: 7. The chain's CDR3 is CSARLAVSYEQYF. The CDR3 DNA reads as TGCAGTGCTCGCCTAGCGGTGAGCTACGAGCAGTACTTC.

This chain links TRBV2 with TRBJ2-3; 7 bases agree with TRBD2. The CDR3 is made up of 14 amino acids. CDR1 is SNHLY and CDR2 is FYNNEI in the germline V gene. V gave up 6 bases and J gave up 4 bases; unmatched junction bases: 7. CDR3 amino acids: CASRTGRQADTQYF. CDR3 in DNA: TGTGCCAGCAGGACCGGGAGGCAGGCAGATACGCAGTATTTT.

The J gene is TRBJ1-5, the V gene TRBV19; the D is unclear. Germline V gives CDR1 LNHDA, CDR2 SQIVND (reference sequence). This CDR3 is 13 amino acids long. Between the trimmed V and J ends, which lost 3 bases and 3 bases, there was a span of 6 bases. The CDR3 bases are TGTGCCAGTAGTATGAGGGACAATCAGCCCCAGCATTTT. The encoded protein is CASSMRDNQPQHF.